This T cell receptor beta chain is drawn from a study of T cell responses to AZD1222 COVID-19 vaccine. Study-level background: Combined were second doses at about 4 or about 12 weeks.

Using immunoSEQ multiplex PCR, the repertoire was profiled, and TCRdb retains in-frame clones only, with some absent. Of fewer than 150,000 clones listed, roughly nine tenths are singletons. The specimen comprised peripheral blood, sampled on day 0 of AZD1222 vaccination. The TCR originated in an adult in good health.

The CDR3 DNA is TGCAGCGTGACAGGGAACACTGAAGCTTTCTTT. This sequence encodes CSVTGNTEAFF. The chain recombines TRBV29-1 with TRBJ1-1; D is perhaps TRBD1 (6 bases). The germline V gene encodes CDR1 SQVTM and CDR2 ANQGSEA. With 6 bases removed from V and 1 base from J, the gap between germline ends came to 6 bases. The CDR3 totals 11 residues.